The rows below give T cell receptor beta chains drawn from one sample of a study of T cells after yellow fever vaccination. One entry per CDR3 protein, called by TCRdb with MiXCR from the 5' RACE reads. The data contain 100,000 to 150,000 distinct CDR3 sequences, roughly 7.9% of them singletons. Sequencing was performed on CD4+ T cells sorted from PBMCs, taken 45 days after the first yellow fever vaccination. These receptors were collected from a man aged 18 to 30 who received the YFV17D yellow fever vaccine. Each CDR3 is given with its conserved first and last residue. Not every row has a clone size; where given, it reads once, few, many or a size class.

v_call clone_size cdr3_length cdr3_aa
TRBV5-3 . 15 CARSGRWGRTDMQYF
TRBV7-2 many 13 CASRRGVQETQYF
TRBV5-1 many 15 CASSKWTGRLETQYF
TRBV6-4 many 20 CASSLNPGLAGGRAYNEQFF
TRBV6-2/TRBV6-3 . 12 CASSAGHQPAFF
TRBV5-1 few 13 CASSLDFNSPLHF
TRBV11-2 many 16 CASSLFRLTRYNEQFF
TRBV20-1 many 12 CSAPNQNTEAFF
TRBV5-5 few 16 CASSPDGDSSWYGYTF
TRBV20-1 few 14 CSARNPGASDTQYF
TRBV7-9 many 14 CASRLSSGTDTQYF
TRBV11-2 . 15 CASSKGQGAADTQYF
TRBV20-1 many 15 CSARDQGQGGFEQYF
TRBV7-2 many 15 CASSLAGSLNYGYTF
TRBV18 . 18 CASSPNTGNSLAKNIQYF
TRBV9 many 17 CASSVTSGGAWTGELFF
TRBV5-1 many 14 CASSQAPTNEKLFF
TRBV5-1 many 11 CASSEHNEQFF
TRBV7-2 many 12 CASSLYTGELFF
TRBV11-2 many 11 CASSFYSEQYF
TRBV7-2 many 15 CASSAQVGSTDTQYF
TRBV28 many 15 CASSPEQGIDQPQHF
TRBV9 many 13 CASARGAGDTQYF
TRBV7-3 many 13 CASSLSASDTQYF
TRBV6-1 many 14 CASRQQVNNQPQHF
TRBV7-2 many 15 CASSLWGQGWSEQFF
TRBV5-1 many 15 CASSLNTADGNTIYF
TRBV6-5 many 15 CASSYVGGGLTEAFF